The 21 T cell receptor beta chains below come from one sample, sequenced in a study of blood T cell repertoires in COVID-19. Method: immunoSEQ multiplex PCR; TCRdb's copy keeps in-frame clones and lacks some. The repertoire includes some 340,000 clones, around 83% of them detected once, and just under 3% sits in the top ten. Sequencing used peripheral blood. The source of these receptors is a man aged 25-45 years with active or convalescent COVID-19.

V and J are TRBV6-4 and TRBJ1-5; a possible D gene is TRBD1 (6 bases). Trimming cost V 7 bases and J 6 bases, with 19 bases left between them. This CDR3 has 15 residues. Germline CDR1 MRHNA, CDR2 SNTAGT. Written as DNA, the CDR3 is TGTGCCAGCACCGCCCAGGCCCCCAGGGGTCAGCCCCAGCATTTT. Protein sequence: CASTAQAPRGQPQHF.

This chain uses TRBV19 with TRBJ2-3; 7 nucleotides line up with TRBD1. The CDR3 has 15 residues. Germline loops: CDR1 LNHDA, CDR2 SQIVND (reference sequence). Trimming removed 3 bases from V and 0 bases from J; junction bases left unmatched: 3. The CDR3 loop is CASSMDRSSTDTQYF. For the CDR3, the DNA is TGTGCCAGTAGTATGGACAGGTCTAGCACAGATACGCAGTATTTT.

There are a few counts of this clone. The chain recombines TRBV6-2 or TRBV6-3 with TRBJ1-1; D is undetermined. The CDR3 covers 15 residues. Germline loops: CDR1 MNHEY, CDR2 SVGEGT. V was clipped by 2 bases and J by 5 bases, with 15 bases between them. The CDR3 sequence is CASSYPLRLGTEAFF. The CDR3 nucleotides are TGTGCCAGCAGTTACCCCCTGAGGTTAGGAACTGAAGCTTTCTTT.

The CDR3 here is CASSTPGKSYEQYF. In DNA form, the CDR3 reads TGTGCCAGCTCTACCCCGGGGAAGAGTTACGAGCAGTACTTC. The chain couples TRBV18 to TRBJ2-7; possibly TRBD2 for D (5 bases). This CDR3 is 14 amino acids long. Per the germline V gene, CDR1 is KGHSH and CDR2 is LQKENI. V lost 6 bases to trimming and J lost 4 bases, with 16 bases between them.

V and J are TRBV25-1 and TRBJ1-2, with D hard to call. Deletions cut 4 bases from V and 4 bases from J, with 7 bases between. CDR3 size: 12 residues. Germline CDR1 reads MGHDK; CDR2 reads SYGVNS. The CDR3 sequence is CASSAGPYGYTF. The CDR3 nucleotides are TGTGCCAGCAGTGCTGGGCCCTATGGCTACACCTTC.

This chain connects TRBV5-4 to TRBJ2-5, with 12 bases aligning to TRBD2. The CDR3 is made up of 15 amino acids. Germline V gives CDR1 SGHNT, CDR2 YYREEE (reference sequence). With 3 bases clipped from V and 7 bases from J, the junction kept 7 bases outside the gene matches. CDR3 sequence reads: CASSSRLAGEGTQYF. CDR3 DNA: TGTGCCAGCAGCTCAAGACTAGCGGGAGAGGGGACCCAGTACTTC. The variable domain in full, completed from reference TRBV5-4 and TRBJ2-5, reads ETGVTQSPTHLIKTRGQQVTLRCSSQSGHNTVSWYQQALGQGPQFIFQYYREEENGRGNFPPRFSGLQFPNYSSELNVNALELDDSALYLCASSSRLAGEGTQYFGPGTRLLVL.

This clone was picked up a small number of times. CDR3 nucleotide sequence: TGTGCCAGCAGCCTACTAGCGGGACTATACAATGAGCAGTTCTTC. It translates to CASSLLAGLYNEQFF. The chain is built from TRBV27 and TRBJ2-1; 10 nucleotides match TRBD2. CDR1 MNHEY and CDR2 SMNVEV come from the germline V gene (reference sequence). This CDR3 comprises 15 residues. The junction had 6 bases not matched to a gene; V was cut back by 6 bases and J by 4 bases.

The V gene is TRBV4-2, the J gene TRBJ2-3, with no clear D. CDR3 length: 15 amino acids. The germline V gene encodes CDR1 LGHNA and CDR2 YNFKEQ. The V and J ends lost 0 bases and 2 bases respectively, with 9 bases between them. The CDR3 nucleotides read TGTGCCAGCAGCCAAGAATGGCGGAACACAGATACGCAGTATTTT. Its protein is CASSQEWRNTDTQYF.

This clone is labeled as medium-sized. The chain has TRBV7-3 and TRBJ1-1, with 10 bases lining up with TRBD1. There are 16 residues in the CDR3. The trim removed 2 bases at V and 0 bases at J, leaving 3 bases unmatched. Germline lookup yields CDR1 SGHTA and CDR2 FQGTGA. CDR3 region: CASSLYGTGVNTEAFF. In DNA form, the CDR3 reads TGTGCCAGCAGCTTATACGGGACAGGGGTGAACACTGAAGCTTTCTTT.

V gene TRBV11-2 combines with J gene TRBJ1-3; no firm D call. CDR1 and CDR2 (germline): SGHAT, FQNNGV. CDR3 length: 15 residues. V was clipped by 5 bases and J by 4 bases, with 15 bases between them. For the CDR3, the DNA is TGTGCCAGCAGCCCCACTACGGTATGGGGAAACACCATATATTTT. This sequence encodes CASSPTTVWGNTIYF.

The rearrangement uses TRBV13 and TRBJ1-2, with 7 bases that match TRBD1. The germline CDR1 and CDR2 sequences are PRHDT and FYEKMQ (reference sequence). The CDR3 runs 14 residues. V lost 6 bases and J lost 0; bases outside the gene matches: 4. The CDR3 DNA sequence: TGTGCCAGCAGACGCGGGACAGCTAACTATGGCTACACCTTC. Encoded protein: CASRRGTANYGYTF.

This chain links TRBV25-1 with TRBJ2-3, with D maybe TRBD2 (5 bases). The germline gives CDR1 MGHDK, CDR2 SYGVNS. Between the trimmed V and J ends, which lost 8 bases and 6 bases, there was a span of 9 bases. The CDR3 runs to 11 residues. Here the CDR3 DNA reads TGTGCCAGCGGACTCAGGGATACGCAGTATTTT. Translated, it gives CASGLRDTQYF. Based on the CDR3 plus reference TRBV25-1 and TRBJ2-3, the full variable domain is EADIYQTPRYLVIGTGKKITLECSQTMGHDKMYWYQQDPGMELHLIHYSYGVNSTEKGDLSSESTVSRIRTEHFPLTLESARPSHTSQYLCASGLRDTQYFGPGTRLTVL.

The gene calls are TRBV6-6 and TRBJ1-1; possible D gene TRBD1, 5 bases. CDR1 is MNHNY, CDR2 SVGAGI, per germline (reference sequence). The CDR3 has 14 residues. The V and J ends lost 5 bases and 3 bases respectively, with 13 bases between them. The CDR3 sequence is CASSASGDYTEAFF. The CDR3 DNA reads as TGTGCCAGCAGTGCGTCGGGGGACTACACTGAAGCTTTCTTT.

The chain recombines TRBV15 with TRBJ1-5; tentative D call: TRBD1 (6 bases). Trimming took off 0 bases at V and 7 bases at J, with 16 bases between the two ends. The CDR3 length is 16 residues. Per germline, CDR1 LNHNV and CDR2 YYDKDF (reference sequence). The CDR3 nucleotides read TGTGCCACCAGCAGAGATCCCCCACAGGGACGGCAGCCCCAGCATTTT. It codes for CATSRDPPQGRQPQHF.

This clone was seen a single time. J is TRBJ2-7 and V is TRBV11-2; TRBD2 matches at 8 bases. Per the germline V gene, CDR1 is SGHAT and CDR2 is FQNNGV. After removal of 3 bases from V and 8 bases from J, the junction contained 12 bases not matched to a gene. This CDR3 has 15 amino acids. CDR3 DNA sequence: TGTGCCAGCAGCTTGGGAACCGGGACTAGAGTTAAGCAGTACTTC. Protein: CASSLGTGTRVKQYF.

V is TRBV4-3 and J is TRBJ2-7; no definite D call. Trimming pared 4 bases from V and 0 bases from J, leaving 10 bases between. The CDR3 is 14 residues long. Germline values: CDR1 LGHNA, CDR2 YSLEER. The CDR3 nucleotides are TGCGCCAGCAGCCCCCTTTTTCCCTCCTACGAGCAGTACTTC. Translation: CASSPLFPSYEQYF.

V gene TRBV5-5 combines with J gene TRBJ2-1, with D possibly being TRBD2 (5 bases). CDR1 and CDR2 (germline): SGHKS, YYEKEE (reference sequence). The CDR3 runs 16 residues. V lost 3 bases to trimming and J lost 4 bases, with 17 bases between them. The CDR3 here is CASSSHTGKIYNEQFF. The CDR3 DNA follows: TGTGCCAGCAGCTCCCACACCGGGAAGATATACAATGAGCAGTTCTTC.

This clone was counted once. J is TRBJ2-1 and V is TRBV29-1; TRBD2 agrees at 9 bases. The CDR3 sequence is 13 residues long. From germline, CDR1 is SQVTM and CDR2 ANQGSEA. The V and J ends lost 6 bases and 9 bases, in that order; junction bases with no gene match: 9. The CDR3: CSVGTSWGAEQFF. CDR3 DNA sequence: TGCAGCGTCGGGACTAGCTGGGGTGCTGAGCAGTTCTTC.

V is TRBV19 and J is TRBJ1-2; D is unresolved. Per germline, CDR1 LNHDA and CDR2 SQIVND (reference sequence). The CDR3 is made up of 14 amino acids. V gave up 7 bases and J gave up 3 bases, with 15 bases separating them. The CDR3 coding sequence is TGTGCCAGTAACAGCCCGGTCCCATACTATGGCTACACCTTC. Its protein product is CASNSPVPYYGYTF. The variable domain in full, completed from reference TRBV19 and TRBJ1-2, reads DGGITQSPKYLFRKEGQNVTLSCEQNLNHDAMYWYRQDPGQGLRLIYYSQIVNDFQKGDIAEGYSVSREKKESFPLTVTSAQKNPTAFYLCASNSPVPYYGYTFGSGTRLTVV.

The chain uses TRBV5-4 and TRBJ2-1; 11 bases are shared with TRBD2. After removal of 4 bases from V and 8 bases from J, the junction contained 5 bases not matched to a gene. This CDR3 has 14 residues. Germline V gene lookup returns CDR1 SGHNT and CDR2 YYREEE (reference sequence). CDR3: CASSPRTSGHEQFF. CDR3 coding DNA: TGTGCCAGCAGCCCCCGGACTAGCGGGCATGAGCAGTTCTTC.

The chain couples TRBV29-1 to TRBJ2-1, with D possibly being TRBD2 (7 bases). V lost 8 bases, J lost 12 bases, and 17 bases lay in between. Germline assignment: CDR1 SQVTM and CDR2 ANQGSEA. This CDR3 is built from 11 residues. As DNA, the CDR3 is TGCAGCTACTTTCCGGGGGGCCGGCAGTTCTTC. Its protein is CSYFPGGRQFF.